This entry features one TCR beta chain sequence. This sample was included in a study of technical replicates of blood from a handful of donors. CDR1 and CDR2 from the germline V gene are MGHDK and SYGVNS. The CDR3 loop spans 14 amino acids. V shed 3 bases and J shed 7 bases, with 16 bases lying between them. Data came from immunoSEQ multiplex PCR; TCRdb stores just in-frame clones and leaves some out. The table includes tens of thousands of clones, approximately 93% detected once. This receptor was obtained from a human donor in good health. The chain carries TRBV25-1 and TRBJ2-7; D possibly corresponds to TRBD1 (5 bases). Sequencing was done on a sample of T cells isolated from PBMCs. This chain's CDR3 is CASSELTGRVEQYF. Written as DNA, the CDR3 is TGTGCCAGCAGTGAGTTAACAGGCCGCGTAGAGCAGTACTTC.